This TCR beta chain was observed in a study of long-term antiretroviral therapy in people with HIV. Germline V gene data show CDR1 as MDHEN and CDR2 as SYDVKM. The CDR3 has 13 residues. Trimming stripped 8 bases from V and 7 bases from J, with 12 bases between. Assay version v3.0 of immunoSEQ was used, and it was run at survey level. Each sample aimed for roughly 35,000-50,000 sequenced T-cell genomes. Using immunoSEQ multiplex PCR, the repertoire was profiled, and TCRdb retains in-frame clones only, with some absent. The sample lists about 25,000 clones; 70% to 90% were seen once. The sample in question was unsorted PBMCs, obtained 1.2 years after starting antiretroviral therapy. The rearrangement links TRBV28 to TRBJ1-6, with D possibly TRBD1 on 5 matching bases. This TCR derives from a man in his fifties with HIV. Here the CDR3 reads CASQGARNSPLHF. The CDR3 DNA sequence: TGTGCCAGCCAGGGAGCGAGGAATTCACCCCTCCACTTT.